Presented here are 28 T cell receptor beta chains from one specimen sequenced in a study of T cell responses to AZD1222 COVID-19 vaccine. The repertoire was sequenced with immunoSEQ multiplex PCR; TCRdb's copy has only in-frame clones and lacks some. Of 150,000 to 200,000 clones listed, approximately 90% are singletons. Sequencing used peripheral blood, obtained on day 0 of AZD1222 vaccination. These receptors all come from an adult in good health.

The CDR3 bases are TGTGCCAGCAGTTTACTCGGGACACTTAATGAAAAACTGTTTTTT. Amino acid sequence: CASSLLGTLNEKLFF. The J gene is TRBJ1-4, the V gene TRBV27, with a possible D match to TRBD1 (6 bases). The germline V gene has CDR1 MNHEY and CDR2 SMNVEV (reference sequence). V was clipped by 2 bases and J by 4 bases, with 11 bases between them. This CDR3 contains 15 residues.

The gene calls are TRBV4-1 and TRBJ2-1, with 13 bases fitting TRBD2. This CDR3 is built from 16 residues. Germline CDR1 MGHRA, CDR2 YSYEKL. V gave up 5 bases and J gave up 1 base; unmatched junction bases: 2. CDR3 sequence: CASSSGLAGSYNEQFF. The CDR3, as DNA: TGCGCCAGCAGCTCGGGACTAGCGGGGTCCTACAATGAGCAGTTCTTC.

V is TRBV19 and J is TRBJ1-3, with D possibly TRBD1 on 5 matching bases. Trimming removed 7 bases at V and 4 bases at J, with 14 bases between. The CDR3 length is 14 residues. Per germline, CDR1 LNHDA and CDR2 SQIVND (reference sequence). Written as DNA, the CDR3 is TGTGCCAGTACCCAAGGGGTGGACGGAAACACCATATATTTT. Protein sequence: CASTQGVDGNTIYF.

The CDR3 is CASSLADLIRAEAFF. Written as DNA, the CDR3 is TGTGCCAGCAGCTTAGCGGACCTAATTCGCGCTGAAGCTTTCTTT. The genes are TRBV7-9 and TRBJ1-1; no reliable D call. Germline V gene sequence: CDR1 SEHNR, CDR2 FQNEAQ (reference sequence). V lost 0 bases and J lost 6, with 14 bases in between. The CDR3 length is 15 residues.

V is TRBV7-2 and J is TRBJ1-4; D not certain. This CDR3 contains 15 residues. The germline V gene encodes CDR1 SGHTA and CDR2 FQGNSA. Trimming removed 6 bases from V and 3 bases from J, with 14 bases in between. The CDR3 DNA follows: TGTGCCAGCAGTTCCGGTGGGAAGCCTAATGAAAAACTGTTTTTT. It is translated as CASSSGGKPNEKLFF. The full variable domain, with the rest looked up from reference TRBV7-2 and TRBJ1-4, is GAGVSQSPSNKVTEKGKDVELRCDPISGHTALYWYRQSLGQGLEFLIYFQGNSAPDKSGLPSDRFSAERTGGSVSTLTIQRTQQEDSAVYLCASSSGGKPNEKLFFGSGTQLSVL.

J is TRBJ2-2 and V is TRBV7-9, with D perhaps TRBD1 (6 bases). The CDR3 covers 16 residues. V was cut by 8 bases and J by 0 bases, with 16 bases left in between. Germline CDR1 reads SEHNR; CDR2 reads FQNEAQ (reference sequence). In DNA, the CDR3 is TGTGCCAGCGACGGATCCGGGACAACGAACACCGGGGAGCTGTTTTTT. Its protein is CASDGSGTTNTGELFF.

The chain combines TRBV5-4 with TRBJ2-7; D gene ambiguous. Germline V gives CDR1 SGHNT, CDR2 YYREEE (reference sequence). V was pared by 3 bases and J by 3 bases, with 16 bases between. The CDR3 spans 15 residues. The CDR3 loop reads CASSSYAGPGYEQYF. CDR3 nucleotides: TGTGCCAGCAGCTCCTACGCCGGGCCAGGCTACGAGCAGTACTTC.

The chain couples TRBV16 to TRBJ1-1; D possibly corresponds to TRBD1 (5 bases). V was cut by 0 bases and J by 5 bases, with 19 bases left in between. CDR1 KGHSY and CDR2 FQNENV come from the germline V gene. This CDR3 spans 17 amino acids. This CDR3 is CASSQSRTWGGGTEAFF. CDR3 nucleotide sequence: TGTGCCAGCAGCCAATCGAGGACATGGGGCGGTGGGACTGAAGCTTTCTTT.

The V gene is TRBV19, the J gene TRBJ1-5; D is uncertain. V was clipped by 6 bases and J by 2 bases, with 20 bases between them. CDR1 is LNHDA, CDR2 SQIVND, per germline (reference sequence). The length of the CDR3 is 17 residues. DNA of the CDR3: TGTGCCAGTAGCGCGGGCCGGGGTGGATATCGCAATCAGCCCCAGCATTTT. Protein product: CASSAGRGGYRNQPQHF.

The CDR3 protein is CASSYRGFGTEAFF. The DNA for the CDR3 is TGTGCCAGCAGTTACCGAGGGTTTGGCACTGAAGCTTTCTTT. This sequence joins TRBV6-6 and TRBJ1-1; D unresolved. CDR1 and CDR2 (germline): MNHNY, SVGAGI (reference sequence). The CDR3 spans 14 residues. V was pared by 2 bases and J by 4 bases, with 11 bases between.

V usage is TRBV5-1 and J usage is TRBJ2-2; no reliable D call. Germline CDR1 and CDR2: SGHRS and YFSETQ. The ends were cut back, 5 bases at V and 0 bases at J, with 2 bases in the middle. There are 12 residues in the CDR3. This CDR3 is CASRTNTGELFF. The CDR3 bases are TGCGCCAGCAGGACGAACACCGGGGAGCTGTTTTTT.

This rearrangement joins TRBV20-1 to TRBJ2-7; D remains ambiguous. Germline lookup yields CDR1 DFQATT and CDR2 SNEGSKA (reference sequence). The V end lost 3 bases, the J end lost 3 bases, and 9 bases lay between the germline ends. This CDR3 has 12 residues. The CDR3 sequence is CSASGLGYEQYF. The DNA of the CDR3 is TGCAGTGCTAGTGGCCTTGGCTACGAGCAGTACTTC.

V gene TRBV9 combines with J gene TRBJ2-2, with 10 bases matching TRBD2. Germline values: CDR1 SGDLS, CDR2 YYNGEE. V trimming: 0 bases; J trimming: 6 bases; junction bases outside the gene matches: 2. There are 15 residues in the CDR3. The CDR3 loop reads CASSVDLAGAGELFF. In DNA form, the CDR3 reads TGTGCCAGCAGCGTAGATCTAGCGGGGGCCGGGGAGCTGTTTTTT.

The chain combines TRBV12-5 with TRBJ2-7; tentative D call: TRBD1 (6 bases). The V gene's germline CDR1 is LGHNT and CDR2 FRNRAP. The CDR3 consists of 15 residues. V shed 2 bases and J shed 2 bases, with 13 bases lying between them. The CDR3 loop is CASGLPQGYAYEQYF. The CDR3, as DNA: TGTGCTAGTGGTTTGCCGCAGGGGTACGCCTACGAGCAGTACTTC.

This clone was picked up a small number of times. CDR3 sequence: CASCPGHTYNEQFF. The DNA of the CDR3 is TGTGCCAGTTGCCCCGGACACACCTACAATGAGCAGTTCTTC. This chain connects TRBV21-1 to TRBJ2-1; the tabulated D call, TRBD1, remains unverified against the DNA. TRBV21-1 constitutes a pseudogene. The CDR3 extends over 14 amino acids.

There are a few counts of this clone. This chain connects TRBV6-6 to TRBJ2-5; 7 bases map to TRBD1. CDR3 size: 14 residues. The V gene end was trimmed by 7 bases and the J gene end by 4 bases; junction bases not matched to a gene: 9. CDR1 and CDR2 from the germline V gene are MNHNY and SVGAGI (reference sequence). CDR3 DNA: TGTGCCAGCAACCAACAGACAGGGAGAGAGACCCAGTACTTC. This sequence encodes CASNQQTGRETQYF.

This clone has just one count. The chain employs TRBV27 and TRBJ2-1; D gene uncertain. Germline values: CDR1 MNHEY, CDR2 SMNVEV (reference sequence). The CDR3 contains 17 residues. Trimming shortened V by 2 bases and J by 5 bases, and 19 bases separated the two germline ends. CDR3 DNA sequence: TGTGCCAGCAGTTTAAGGGCATCGGCGAGGCTCGACAATGAGCAGTTCTTC. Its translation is CASSLRASARLDNEQFF.

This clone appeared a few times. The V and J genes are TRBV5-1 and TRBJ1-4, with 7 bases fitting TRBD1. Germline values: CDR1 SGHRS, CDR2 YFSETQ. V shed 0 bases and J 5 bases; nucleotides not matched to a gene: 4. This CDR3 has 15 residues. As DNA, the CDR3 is TGCGCCAGCAGCTTGGGACAGGGTGGGAATGAAAAACTGTTTTTT. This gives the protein CASSLGQGGNEKLFF.

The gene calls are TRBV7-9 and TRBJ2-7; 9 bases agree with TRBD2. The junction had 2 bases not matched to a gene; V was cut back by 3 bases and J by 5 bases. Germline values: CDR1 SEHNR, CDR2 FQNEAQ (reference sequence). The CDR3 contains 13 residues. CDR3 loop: CASSFSSGDEQYF. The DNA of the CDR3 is TGTGCCAGCAGCTTTTCTAGCGGGGACGAGCAGTACTTC.

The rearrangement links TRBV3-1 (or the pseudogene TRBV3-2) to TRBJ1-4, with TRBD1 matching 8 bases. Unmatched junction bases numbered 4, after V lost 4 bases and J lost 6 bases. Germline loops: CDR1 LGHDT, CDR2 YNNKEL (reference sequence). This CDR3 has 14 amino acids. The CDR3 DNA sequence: TGTGCCAGCAGCCCAGACAGGGGAGATGAAAAACTGTTTTTT. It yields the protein CASSPDRGDEKLFF.

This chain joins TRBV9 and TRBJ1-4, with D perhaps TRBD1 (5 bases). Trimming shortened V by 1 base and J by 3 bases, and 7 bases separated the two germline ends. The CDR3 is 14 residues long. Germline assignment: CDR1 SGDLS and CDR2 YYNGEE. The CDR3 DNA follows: TGTGCCAGCAGCGTACAGGGATCTAATGAAAAACTGTTTTTT. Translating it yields CASSVQGSNEKLFF. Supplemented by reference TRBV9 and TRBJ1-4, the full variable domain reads DSGVTQTPKHLITATGQRVTLRCSPRSGDLSVYWYQQSLDQGLQFLIQYYNGEERAKGNILERFSAQQFPDLHSELNLSSLELGDSALYFCASSVQGSNEKLFFGSGTQLSVL.

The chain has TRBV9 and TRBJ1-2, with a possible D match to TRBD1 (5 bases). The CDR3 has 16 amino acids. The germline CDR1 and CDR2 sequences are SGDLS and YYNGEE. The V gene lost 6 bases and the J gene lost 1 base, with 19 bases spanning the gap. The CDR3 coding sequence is TGTGCCAGCACCACCGGGGCGCAGCGAAGTAACTATGGCTACACCTTC. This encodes CASTTGAQRSNYGYTF.

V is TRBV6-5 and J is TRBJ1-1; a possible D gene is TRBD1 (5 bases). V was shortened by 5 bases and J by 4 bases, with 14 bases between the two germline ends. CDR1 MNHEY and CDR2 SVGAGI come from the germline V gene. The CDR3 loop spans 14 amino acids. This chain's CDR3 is CASSPPGRSTEAFF. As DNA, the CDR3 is TGTGCCAGCAGTCCCCCGGGACGGAGCACTGAAGCTTTCTTT.

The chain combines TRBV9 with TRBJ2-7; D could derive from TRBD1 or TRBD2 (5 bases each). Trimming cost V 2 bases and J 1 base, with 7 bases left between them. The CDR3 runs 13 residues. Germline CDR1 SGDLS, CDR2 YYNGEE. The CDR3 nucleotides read TGTGCCAGCAGCGTGGGGGTGTCCTACGAGCAGTACTTC. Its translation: CASSVGVSYEQYF.

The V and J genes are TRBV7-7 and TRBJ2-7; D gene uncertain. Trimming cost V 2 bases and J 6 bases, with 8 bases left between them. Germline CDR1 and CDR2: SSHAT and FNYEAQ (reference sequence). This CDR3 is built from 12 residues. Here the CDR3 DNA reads TGTGCCAGCAGCTTATACATTCCCGAGCAGTACTTC. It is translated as CASSLYIPEQYF.

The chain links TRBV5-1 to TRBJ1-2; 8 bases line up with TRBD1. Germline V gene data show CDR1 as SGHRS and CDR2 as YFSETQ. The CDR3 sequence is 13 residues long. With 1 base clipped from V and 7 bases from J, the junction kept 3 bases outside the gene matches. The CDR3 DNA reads TGCGCCAGCAGCTTGATGCAGGGGGCTGGCTACACCTTC. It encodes CASSLMQGAGYTF. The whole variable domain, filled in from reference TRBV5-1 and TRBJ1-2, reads KAGVTQTPRYLIKTRGQQVTLSCSPISGHRSVSWYQQTPGQGLQFLFEYFSETQRNKGNFPGRFSGRQFSNSRSEMNVSTLELGDSALYLCASSLMQGAGYTFGSGTRLTVV.

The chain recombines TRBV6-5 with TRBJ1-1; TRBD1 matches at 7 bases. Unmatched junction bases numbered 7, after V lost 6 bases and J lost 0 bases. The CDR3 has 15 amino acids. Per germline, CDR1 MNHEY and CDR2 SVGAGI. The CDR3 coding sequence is TGTGCCAGCAGGGTGGGACAGCGTATGAACACTGAAGCTTTCTTT. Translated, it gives CASRVGQRMNTEAFF.

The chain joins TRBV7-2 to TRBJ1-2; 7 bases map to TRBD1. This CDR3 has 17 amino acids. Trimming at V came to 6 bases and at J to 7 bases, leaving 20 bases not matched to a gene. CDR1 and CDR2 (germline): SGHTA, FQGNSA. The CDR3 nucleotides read TGTGCCAGCAGTTCAGGGGGGGTTGGACAGGTGGTCGGTGGCTACACCTTC. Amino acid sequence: CASSSGGVGQVVGGYTF.